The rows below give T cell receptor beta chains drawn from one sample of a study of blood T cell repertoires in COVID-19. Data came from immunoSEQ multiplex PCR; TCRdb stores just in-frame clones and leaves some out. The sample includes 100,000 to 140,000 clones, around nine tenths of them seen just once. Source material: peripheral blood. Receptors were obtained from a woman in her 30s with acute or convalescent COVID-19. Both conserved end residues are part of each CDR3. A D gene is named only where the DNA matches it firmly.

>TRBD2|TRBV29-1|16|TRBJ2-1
CSVIKNSGGAVNEQFF
TGCAGCGTTATAAAAAATAGCGGGGGGGCAGTCAATGAGCAGTTCTTC
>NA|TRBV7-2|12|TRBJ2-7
CASSLDEYEQYF
TGTGCCAGCAGCTTAGATGAGTACGAGCAGTACTTC
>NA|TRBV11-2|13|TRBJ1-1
CASSLQLETEAFF
TGTGCCAGCAGCCTTCAACTAGAGACTGAAGCTTTCTTT
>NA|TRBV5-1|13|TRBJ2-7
CASSWDKDYEQYF
TGCGCCAGCAGCTGGGACAAAGACTACGAGCAGTACTTC
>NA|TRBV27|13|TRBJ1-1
CASSLRGYTEAFF
TGTGCCAGCAGTTTAAGGGGATACACTGAAGCTTTCTTT
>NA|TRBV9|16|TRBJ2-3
CASSVGLAASTDTQYF
TGTGCCAGCAGCGTAGGGCTAGCTGCTAGCACAGATACGCAGTATTTT
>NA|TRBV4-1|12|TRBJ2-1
CASSQERNEQFF
TGCGCCAGCAGCCAAGAGCGCAATGAGCAGTTCTTC
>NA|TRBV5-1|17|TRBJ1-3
CASSSGRGPLSGNTIYF
TGCGCCAGCAGCAGCGGGAGGGGTCCTCTCTCTGGAAACACCATATATTTT
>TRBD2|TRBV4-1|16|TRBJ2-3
CASSLVAGGSTDTQYF
TGCGCCAGCAGCCTAGTAGCGGGGGGGAGCACAGATACGCAGTATTTT
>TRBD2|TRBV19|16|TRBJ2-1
CASTRGTSGGYNEQFF
TGTGCCAGTACCAGGGGGACTAGCGGGGGTTACAATGAGCAGTTCTTC
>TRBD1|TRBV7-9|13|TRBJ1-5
CASSGQVNQPQHF
TGTGCCAGCAGCGGACAGGTCAATCAGCCCCAGCATTTT
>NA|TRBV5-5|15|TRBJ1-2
CASSLAGNTDYGYTF
TGTGCCAGCAGCTTGGCGGGGAACACCGACTATGGCTACACCTTC
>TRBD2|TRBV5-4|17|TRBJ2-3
CASSPNTGTSLVDTQYF
TGTGCCAGCAGTCCGAATACCGGGACTAGCCTAGTCGATACGCAGTATTTT
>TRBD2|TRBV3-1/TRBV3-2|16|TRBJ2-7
CASSQVKPGGVHEQYF
TGTGCCAGCAGCCAAGTAAAGCCGGGGGGGGTCCACGAGCAGTACTTC
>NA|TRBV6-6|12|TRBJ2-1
CASSVRGTNPFF
TGTGCCAGCAGTGTCCGCGGCACCAACCCTTTCTTC